The rows below give T cell receptor beta chains drawn from one sample of a study of T cell responses to AZD1222 COVID-19 vaccine. Clones were read by immunoSEQ multiplex PCR, and TCRdb kept only the in-frame ones, dropping some. The sample lists 150,000 to 200,000 clones; around 94% were seen once. This specimen consisted of peripheral blood, obtained 28 days after the second AZD1222 dose. Every receptor here comes from an adult who received the AZD1222 COVID-19 vaccine. Both conserved end residues are part of each CDR3. Each record gives: V gene, clone size, J gene, D gene, CDR3 DNA, CDR3 protein. The D gene is left open where the match is weak. Size is stated for part of the rows, as once, few or many counts, or as a class when the clone is expanded.

V gene: TRBV7-9
clone size: .
J gene: TRBJ1-1
D gene: .
CDR3 DNA: TGTGCCAGCAGCACCCAGGGGATGAGTGAAGCTTTCTTT
CDR3 protein: CASSTQGMSEAFF

V gene: TRBV28
clone size: .
J gene: TRBJ2-2
D gene: TRBD2
CDR3 DNA: TGTGCCAGCAGTTTTGGGCCGGGGGCTAGCGGGAGTAGTTATGTCGCCGGGGAGCTGTTTTTT
CDR3 protein: CASSFGPGASGSSYVAGELFF

V gene: TRBV2
clone size: .
J gene: TRBJ2-1
D gene: .
CDR3 DNA: TGTGCCAGCAACTTAGTGAGCGGGCAGTTCTTC
CDR3 protein: CASNLVSGQFF

V gene: TRBV9
clone size: .
J gene: TRBJ1-4
D gene: TRBD1
CDR3 DNA: TGTGCCAGCAGCCCAAATGGGCGCCCAGGGGGTGATGAAAAACTGTTTTTT
CDR3 protein: CASSPNGRPGGDEKLFF

V gene: TRBV27
clone size: .
J gene: TRBJ2-2
D gene: .
CDR3 DNA: TGTGCCAGCAGTCCACAACTCCTGGGACAGAACACCGGGGAGCTGTTTTTT
CDR3 protein: CASSPQLLGQNTGELFF

V gene: TRBV30
clone size: .
J gene: TRBJ2-1
D gene: TRBD1
CDR3 DNA: TGTGCCTTTGACGGGACAGAGAAAGGTTACAATGAGCAGTTCTTC
CDR3 protein: CAFDGTEKGYNEQFF

V gene: TRBV11-2
clone size: .
J gene: TRBJ1-1
D gene: .
CDR3 DNA: TGTGCCAGCAGCTTACAGGCAGTTGAAGCTTTCTTT
CDR3 protein: CASSLQAVEAFF

V gene: TRBV18
clone size: .
J gene: TRBJ1-1
D gene: .
CDR3 DNA: TGTGCCAGCTCACCACTTGCAGGCAAGAACACTGAAGCTTTCTTT
CDR3 protein: CASSPLAGKNTEAFF

V gene: TRBV5-4
clone size: .
J gene: TRBJ1-5
D gene: .
CDR3 DNA: TGTGCCAGCAGCTTGCGTGGGGGGGATCAGCCCCAGCATTTT
CDR3 protein: CASSLRGGDQPQHF

V gene: TRBV9
clone size: once
J gene: TRBJ2-7
D gene: TRBD1
CDR3 DNA: TGTGCCAGCAGCGTAGAGACAGGGTTTTCTTACGAGCAGTACTTC
CDR3 protein: CASSVETGFSYEQYF

V gene: TRBV4-3
clone size: .
J gene: TRBJ1-2
D gene: TRBD1
CDR3 DNA: TGCGCCAGCAGCCAACCCGGGACAGGCGACTATGGCTACACCTTC
CDR3 protein: CASSQPGTGDYGYTF

V gene: TRBV6-5
clone size: .
J gene: TRBJ1-2
D gene: TRBD1
CDR3 DNA: TGTGCCAGCAGTTCAATTGCAGGGGGCTTTGGCTACACCTTC
CDR3 protein: CASSSIAGGFGYTF

V gene: TRBV19
clone size: .
J gene: TRBJ1-1
D gene: TRBD1
CDR3 DNA: TGTGCCAGTAGTGGGGACAGGGGCTATGAAGCTTTCTTT
CDR3 protein: CASSGDRGYEAFF

V gene: TRBV30
clone size: .
J gene: TRBJ2-1
D gene: .
CDR3 DNA: TGTGCCTGGTACCGTATAGCGAATGAGCAGTTCTTC
CDR3 protein: CAWYRIANEQFF

V gene: TRBV7-2
clone size: .
J gene: TRBJ2-7
D gene: .
CDR3 DNA: TGTGCCAGCAGCTTTCGGAGCGTGGGGGACGAGCAGTACTTC
CDR3 protein: CASSFRSVGDEQYF

V gene: TRBV9
clone size: .
J gene: TRBJ1-2
D gene: .
CDR3 DNA: TGTGCCAGCAGCGCCCGCAGGGACGCCGGCTATGGCTACACCTTC
CDR3 protein: CASSARRDAGYGYTF

V gene: TRBV2
clone size: .
J gene: TRBJ2-7
D gene: .
CDR3 DNA: TGTGCCAGCAATGAGGGTTACGAGCAGTACTTC
CDR3 protein: CASNEGYEQYF

V gene: TRBV28
clone size: .
J gene: TRBJ1-1
D gene: .
CDR3 DNA: TGTGCCAGCAGTATTGGGGGCGGAGGGAACACTGAAGCTTTCTTT
CDR3 protein: CASSIGGGGNTEAFF

V gene: TRBV24-1
clone size: .
J gene: TRBJ1-5
D gene: .
CDR3 DNA: TGTGCCACCAGTGAGAGCAATCAGCCCCAGCATTTT
CDR3 protein: CATSESNQPQHF

V gene: TRBV29-1
clone size: .
J gene: TRBJ2-3
D gene: .
CDR3 DNA: TGCAGCGTGGACGGAGGGACTAGCACAGATACGCAGTATTTT
CDR3 protein: CSVDGGTSTDTQYF

V gene: TRBV28
clone size: once
J gene: TRBJ2-7
D gene: .
CDR3 DNA: TGTGCCAGCAGTTTAGAATCTAGTCTATTCTACGAGCAGTACTTC
CDR3 protein: CASSLESSLFYEQYF

V gene: TRBV6-6
clone size: once
J gene: TRBJ1-6
D gene: .
CDR3 DNA: TGTGCCAGCAGTTACCCGACAGCGGGGAATTCACCCCTCCACTTT
CDR3 protein: CASSYPTAGNSPLHF

V gene: TRBV5-1
clone size: .
J gene: TRBJ1-5
D gene: .
CDR3 DNA: TGCGCCAGCAGCTTGTGGGGGCAAGGTAGCAATCAGCCCCAGCATTTT
CDR3 protein: CASSLWGQGSNQPQHF

V gene: TRBV5-6
clone size: .
J gene: TRBJ1-2
D gene: TRBD1
CDR3 DNA: TGTGCCAGCAGCCCCCGGACAGGGAGGAACTATGGCTACACCTTC
CDR3 protein: CASSPRTGRNYGYTF

V gene: TRBV28
clone size: .
J gene: TRBJ1-6
D gene: TRBD1
CDR3 DNA: TGTGCCAGCAGTTCACTGGACAGGGATAATTGGGCCCTCCACTTT
CDR3 protein: CASSSLDRDNWALHF

V gene: TRBV15
clone size: .
J gene: TRBJ2-1
D gene: .
CDR3 DNA: TGTGCCACCAGCAGAGGACTTGGCGCGGGGGCTTTTGAGCAGTTCTTC
CDR3 protein: CATSRGLGAGAFEQFF

V gene: TRBV30
clone size: .
J gene: TRBJ2-1
D gene: TRBD1
CDR3 DNA: TGTGCCTGGAGAGGTTGGAAGGACAGGGTTGGGCAGTTCTTC
CDR3 protein: CAWRGWKDRVGQFF

V gene: TRBV7-9
clone size: .
J gene: TRBJ1-1
D gene: TRBD1
CDR3 DNA: TGTGCCAGCAGCCGGACAGGGAACACTGAAGCTTTCTTT
CDR3 protein: CASSRTGNTEAFF

V gene: TRBV28
clone size: .
J gene: TRBJ2-7
D gene: .
CDR3 DNA: TGTGCCACCTCCCCCGGCCAGGGGAACGAGCAGTACTTC
CDR3 protein: CATSPGQGNEQYF

V gene: TRBV7-2
clone size: .
J gene: TRBJ2-1
D gene: .
CDR3 DNA: TGTGCCAGCAGCTTAGGAGCTCTGAGCTCCTACAATGAGCAGTTCTTC
CDR3 protein: CASSLGALSSYNEQFF

V gene: TRBV6-5
clone size: .
J gene: TRBJ1-3
D gene: TRBD1
CDR3 DNA: TGTGCCAGCAGACCCGACAGGGGGGCTGGAAACACCATATATTTT
CDR3 protein: CASRPDRGAGNTIYF

V gene: TRBV4-2
clone size: .
J gene: TRBJ1-2
D gene: TRBD1
CDR3 DNA: TGTGCCGGCTCCCGGGACAGGGTTGGTAACTATGGCTACACCTTC
CDR3 protein: CAGSRDRVGNYGYTF

V gene: TRBV5-1
clone size: .
J gene: TRBJ2-1
D gene: .
CDR3 DNA: TGCGCCAGCAGCTCCCGGGAGAACAATGAGCAGTTCTTC
CDR3 protein: CASSSRENNEQFF

V gene: TRBV9
clone size: .
J gene: TRBJ2-7
D gene: TRBD2
CDR3 DNA: TGTGCCAGCAGCGTGGCCACTAGCGGGGCTTCCTACGAGCAGTACTTC
CDR3 protein: CASSVATSGASYEQYF

V gene: TRBV27
clone size: .
J gene: TRBJ2-3
D gene: TRBD2
CDR3 DNA: TGTGCCAGCAGCACATCGTCCGGCGGGGGGAAAACGCAGTATTTT
CDR3 protein: CASSTSSGGGKTQYF

V gene: TRBV3-1/TRBV3-2
clone size: .
J gene: TRBJ2-4
D gene: .
CDR3 DNA: TGTGCCAGAAACGAGGGCTGCAAAAACATTCAGTACTTC
CDR3 protein: CARNEGCKNIQYF

V gene: TRBV7-2
clone size: .
J gene: TRBJ2-6
D gene: .
CDR3 DNA: TGTGCCAGCAGCTTAGTTGTAGGGGTTATTGGGGCCAACGTCCTGACTTTC
CDR3 protein: CASSLVVGVIGANVLTF

V gene: TRBV6-5
clone size: once
J gene: TRBJ2-5
D gene: .
CDR3 DNA: TGTGCCAGCCGCCGTGAGCTAGCAGGAGAGACCCAGTACTTC
CDR3 protein: CASRRELAGETQYF

V gene: TRBV18
clone size: few
J gene: TRBJ2-5
D gene: TRBD1
CDR3 DNA: TGTGCCAGCTCATCGGGACAGGGCCCGGGGGAGACCCAGTACTTC
CDR3 protein: CASSSGQGPGETQYF

V gene: TRBV14
clone size: .
J gene: TRBJ2-1
D gene: .
CDR3 DNA: TGTGCCAGCAGCCAAGATTCGGGACTGCCGTTCGATGAGCAGTTCTTC
CDR3 protein: CASSQDSGLPFDEQFF

V gene: TRBV4-3
clone size: .
J gene: TRBJ1-1
D gene: .
CDR3 DNA: TGCGCCAGCAGCCAAGATGGCAGGGGTTTCGGCACTGAAGCTTTCTTT
CDR3 protein: CASSQDGRGFGTEAFF

V gene: TRBV6-1
clone size: .
J gene: TRBJ1-2
D gene: TRBD1
CDR3 DNA: TGTGCCAGCAGTGATAGACAGGGGGCAAACTATGGCTACACCTTC
CDR3 protein: CASSDRQGANYGYTF

V gene: TRBV7-9
clone size: .
J gene: TRBJ1-2
D gene: .
CDR3 DNA: TGTGCCAGCAGCTTCAAGGGAGGGTTGGGCTACACCTTC
CDR3 protein: CASSFKGGLGYTF

V gene: TRBV5-8
clone size: .
J gene: TRBJ2-7
D gene: TRBD1
CDR3 DNA: TGTGCCAGCAGCTTGGATGGGACAGCCTACGAGCAGTACTTC
CDR3 protein: CASSLDGTAYEQYF